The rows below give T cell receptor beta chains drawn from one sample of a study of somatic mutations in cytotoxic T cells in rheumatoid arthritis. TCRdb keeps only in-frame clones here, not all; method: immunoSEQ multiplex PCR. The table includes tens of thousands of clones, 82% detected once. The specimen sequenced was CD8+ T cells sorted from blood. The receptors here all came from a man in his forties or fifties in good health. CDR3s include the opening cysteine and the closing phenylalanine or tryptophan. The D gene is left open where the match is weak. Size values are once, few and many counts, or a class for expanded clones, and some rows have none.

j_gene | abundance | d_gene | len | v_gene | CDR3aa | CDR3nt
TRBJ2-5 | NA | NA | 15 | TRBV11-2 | CASSLALGPSETQYF | TGTGCCAGCAGCTTAGCCCTAGGGCCCTCAGAGACCCAGTACTTC
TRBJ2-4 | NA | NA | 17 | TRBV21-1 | CASTPGQNLLAKNIQYF | TGTGCCAGCACCCCGGGACAGAATCTTCTAGCCAAAAACATTCAGTACTTC
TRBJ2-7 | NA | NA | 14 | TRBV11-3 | CASSLGRTPGVQYF | TGTGCCAGCAGCCTCGGACGAACCCCAGGGGTACAGTACTTC
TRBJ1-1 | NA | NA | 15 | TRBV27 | CASSQNRASNTEAFF | TGTGCCAGCAGTCAAAACAGGGCTTCGAACACTGAAGCTTTCTTT
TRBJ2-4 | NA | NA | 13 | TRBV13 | CASSLGLAGKMYF | TGTGCCAGCAGCTTAGGCCTTGCAGGGAAAATGTACTTC
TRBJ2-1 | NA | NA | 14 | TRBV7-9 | CASSPRIADNEQFF | TGTGCCAGCAGCCCCAGGATAGCGGACAATGAGCAGTTCTTC
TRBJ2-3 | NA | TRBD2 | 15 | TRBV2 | CASKTSGGLTDTQYF | TGTGCCAGCAAGACTAGCGGGGGACTCACAGATACGCAGTATTTT
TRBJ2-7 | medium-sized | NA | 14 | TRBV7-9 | CASSLGGAGNEQYF | TGTGCCAGCAGCTTAGGGGGGGCCGGGAACGAGCAGTACTTC
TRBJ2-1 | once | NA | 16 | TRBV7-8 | CASSLRQARGYNEQFF | TGTGCCAGCAGCCTAAGACAGGCCCGGGGGTACAATGAGCAGTTCTTC
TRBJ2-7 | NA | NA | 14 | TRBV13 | CASSLGGRLYEQYF | TGTGCCAGCAGCTTAGGGGGCAGACTCTACGAGCAGTACTTC
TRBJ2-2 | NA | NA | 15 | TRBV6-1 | CASSGRETFTGELFF | TGTGCCAGCAGTGGACGAGAAACGTTCACCGGGGAGCTGTTTTTT
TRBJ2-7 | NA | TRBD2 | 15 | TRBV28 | CASSFSGRESYEQYF | TGTGCCAGCAGTTTTTCGGGGAGGGAATCCTACGAGCAGTACTTC
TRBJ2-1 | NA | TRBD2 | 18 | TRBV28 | CASSALLTSGRTDNEQFF | TGTGCCAGCAGTGCCCTCCTGACTAGCGGGAGGACGGACAATGAGCAGTTCTTC
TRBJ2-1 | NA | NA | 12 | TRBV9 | CASSVEGNEQFF | TGTGCCAGCAGCGTAGAGGGGAATGAGCAGTTCTTC
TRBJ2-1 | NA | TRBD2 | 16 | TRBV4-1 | CASSQEWSGRDSEQFF | TGCGCCAGCAGCCAAGAATGGAGCGGGAGGGATAGTGAGCAGTTCTTC
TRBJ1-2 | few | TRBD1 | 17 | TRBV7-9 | CASSKPGQKAGNYGYTF | TGTGCCAGCAGCAAACCGGGACAGAAGGCGGGTAACTATGGCTACACCTTC
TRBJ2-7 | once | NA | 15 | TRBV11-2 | CASSSPTRVSYEQYF | TGTGCCAGCAGCTCTCCGACAAGGGTTTCCTACGAGCAGTACTTC
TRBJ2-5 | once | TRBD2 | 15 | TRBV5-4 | CASSLRREAQETQYF | TGTGCCAGCAGCTTGAGACGGGAGGCTCAAGAGACCCAGTACTTC
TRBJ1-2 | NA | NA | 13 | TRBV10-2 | CASRRGAEDGYTF | TGCGCCAGCCGACGGGGGGCGGAGGATGGCTACACCTTC
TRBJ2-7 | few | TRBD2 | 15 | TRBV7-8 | CASSRAGEGPSEQYF | TGTGCCAGCAGTCGGGCGGGGGAGGGCCCCAGCGAGCAGTACTTC
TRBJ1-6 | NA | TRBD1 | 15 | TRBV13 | CASSHGTEHNSPLHF | TGTGCCAGCAGCCATGGGACAGAACATAATTCACCCCTCCACTTT
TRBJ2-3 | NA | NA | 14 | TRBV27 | CASSRPGGTDTQYF | TGTGCCAGCAGCCGGCCCGGGGGCACAGATACGCAGTATTTT
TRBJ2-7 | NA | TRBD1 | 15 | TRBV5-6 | CASSSTLTGSHEQYF | TGTGCCAGCAGCTCAACTTTGACAGGGTCCCACGAGCAGTACTTC
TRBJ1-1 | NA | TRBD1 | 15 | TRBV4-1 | CASSPPGTANTEAFF | TGCGCCAGCAGCCCACCTGGGACAGCGAACACTGAAGCTTTCTTT
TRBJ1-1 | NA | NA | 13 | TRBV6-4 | CASSDSSNTEAFF | TGTGCCAGCAGTGACTCATCGAACACTGAAGCTTTCTTT
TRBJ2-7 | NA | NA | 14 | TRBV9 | CASSVTGVPREQYF | TGTGCCAGCAGCGTTACTGGTGTTCCCCGCGAGCAGTACTTC
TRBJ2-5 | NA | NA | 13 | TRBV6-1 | CALHSPGKETQYF | TGTGCCCTACACAGCCCCGGGAAAGAGACCCAGTACTTC
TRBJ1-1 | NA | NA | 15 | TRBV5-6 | CASSLEPGVNTEAFF | TGTGCCAGCAGCTTGGAGCCTGGGGTGAACACTGAAGCTTTCTTT
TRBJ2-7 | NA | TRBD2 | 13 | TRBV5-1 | CASSLREGREQYF | TGCGCCAGCAGCTTACGGGAGGGTCGCGAGCAGTACTTC
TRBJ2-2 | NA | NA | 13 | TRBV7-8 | CASSVKNTGELFF | TGTGCCAGCAGCGTCAAAAACACCGGGGAGCTGTTTTTT
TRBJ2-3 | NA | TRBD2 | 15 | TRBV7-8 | CASSFTSGGTDTQYF | TGTGCCAGCAGCTTCACTAGCGGAGGCACAGATACGCAGTATTTT
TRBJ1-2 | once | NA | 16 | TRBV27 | CASSLIWDKRGSGYTF | TGTGCCAGCAGTTTAATCTGGGACAAACGAGGATCTGGCTACACCTTC
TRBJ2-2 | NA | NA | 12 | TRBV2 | CASRTWAGELFF | TGTGCCAGCAGGACGTGGGCCGGGGAGCTGTTTTTT
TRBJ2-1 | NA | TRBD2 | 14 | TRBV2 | CASRGTSYDNEQFF | TGTGCCAGCAGGGGGACTAGCTATGACAATGAGCAGTTCTTC
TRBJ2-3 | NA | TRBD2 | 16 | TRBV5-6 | CASSPVFGRAPDTQYF | TGTGCCAGCAGCCCTGTTTTTGGGAGGGCCCCAGATACGCAGTATTTT
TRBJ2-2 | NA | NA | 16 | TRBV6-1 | CASSDHHGTNTGELFF | TGTGCCAGCAGTGATCACCACGGGACGAACACCGGGGAGCTGTTTTTT